Each of the 18 T cell receptor beta chains below was sequenced from the same sample in a study of cytomegalovirus exposure and HLA in healthy donors. A multiplex PCR was run with 60 Vbeta primers and 13 Jbeta primers. The repertoire was sequenced with immunoSEQ multiplex PCR; TCRdb's copy has only in-frame clones and lacks some. The sample lists 150,000 to 200,000 clones, roughly 79% seen once, with 2% to 2.5% in the top ten. The specimen sequenced was PBMCs. These receptor sequences come from a woman aged 25 to 39 in good health and CMV-seropositive.

CDR3 amino acids: CASSLQARGTEAFF. The CDR3 region has the DNA TGTGCCAGCAGCCTTCAGGCCAGGGGGACTGAAGCTTTCTTT. The rearrangement uses TRBV14 and TRBJ1-1; 7 bases line up with TRBD1. There are 14 residues in the CDR3. CDR1 is SGHDN, CDR2 FVKESK, per germline. V shed 4 bases, J shed 5 bases, and the junction held 7 bases outside the gene matches.

The J gene is TRBJ2-3, the V gene TRBV2; 9 bases fit TRBD1. This CDR3 region has 14 residues. Germline V CDR1 and CDR2: SNHLY, FYNNEI. V was pared by 8 bases and J by 2 bases, with 5 bases of the junction left unmatched. The CDR3 DNA is TGTGCCAGCTGGACAGGGGACTACACAGATACGCAGTATTTT. Its protein product is CASWTGDYTDTQYF.

The chain couples TRBV30 to TRBJ2-3, with a tentative D call TRBD2 (6 bases). Trimming left V 2 bases short and J 5 bases short, with 17 bases between. CDR1 and CDR2 from the germline V gene are GTSNPN and SVGIG (reference sequence). The CDR3 has 15 amino acids. The CDR3 coding sequence is TGTGCCTGGAGTAGGCGGACGGGGGTAGGAGATACGCAGTATTTT. This sequence encodes CAWSRRTGVGDTQYF.

This chain links TRBV30 with TRBJ1-1, with D hard to call. Deletions cut 3 bases from V and 9 bases from J, with 14 bases between. The germline V gene encodes CDR1 GTSNPN and CDR2 SVGIG (reference sequence). The length of the CDR3 is 12 residues. The CDR3 DNA is TGTGCCTGGAGCGAGGATCCCGCGAAAGCTTTCTTT. It translates to CAWSEDPAKAFF.

V and J are TRBV28 and TRBJ1-6, with TRBD1 identical over 8 bases. Germline V CDR1 and CDR2: MDHEN, SYDVKM. Germline trimming cut 6 bases from V and 7 bases from J; bases unmatched to any gene: 5. CDR3 length: 14 residues. The CDR3 DNA is TGTGCCAGCAGCCCGGACAGGGAGAATTCACCCCTCCACTTT. Residues: CASSPDRENSPLHF.

This rearrangement joins TRBV5-1 to TRBJ2-1; no firm D call. The CDR3 has 13 residues. V gave up 3 bases and J gave up 6 bases, with 10 bases separating them. The germline gives CDR1 SGHRS, CDR2 YFSETQ. The CDR3 DNA is TGCGCCAGCAGCTCTGTGGCCTCCAATGAGCAGTTCTTC. Amino acid sequence: CASSSVASNEQFF.

V usage is TRBV27 and J usage is TRBJ1-5; perhaps TRBD1 as D (6 bases). Per germline, CDR1 MNHEY and CDR2 SMNVEV (reference sequence). The CDR3 runs 15 residues. V was cut by 3 bases and J by 3 bases, with 12 bases left in between. The CDR3, as DNA: TGTGCCAGCAGTTTCAGGGGTCGGGTCAATCAGCCCCAGCATTTT. Encoded protein: CASSFRGRVNQPQHF.

The chain couples TRBV5-4 to TRBJ1-1; 9 nucleotides match TRBD1. Germline CDR1 is SGHNT and CDR2 is YYREEE (reference sequence). CDR3 length: 16 amino acids. Trimming took 2 bases from V and 1 from J; bases not matched to a gene: 6. CDR3: CASSFGSGQGNTEAFF. CDR3 bases: TGTGCCAGCAGCTTCGGGTCGGGACAGGGGAACACTGAAGCTTTCTTT.

The chain links TRBV27 to TRBJ2-5; 12 bases line up with TRBD2. The junction had 5 bases not matched to a gene; V was cut back by 6 bases and J by 9 bases. Germline V gene lookup returns CDR1 MNHEY and CDR2 SMNVEV (reference sequence). The CDR3 is made up of 13 amino acids. The CDR3 DNA is TGTGCCAGCAGCCCTAGCGGGGGGGCCCCCCAGTACTTC. Translating it yields CASSPSGGAPQYF.

CDR3: CASSATRTGGSYEQYF. The CDR3 region has the DNA TGTGCCAGCAGCGCCACAAGGACAGGGGGCTCCTACGAGCAGTACTTC. The rearrangement uses TRBV11-2 and TRBJ2-7, with 10 bases fitting TRBD1. J lost 0 bases, V lost 5 bases, and 7 bases had no gene match. The CDR3 is made up of 16 amino acids. The germline gives CDR1 SGHAT, CDR2 FQNNGV.

V and J are TRBV28 and TRBJ1-2, with TRBD1 as a possible D gene (5 bases). The V end was cut by 10 bases, the J end by 0 bases, with 21 bases between. The CDR3 has 16 residues. Germline CDR1 is MDHEN and CDR2 is SYDVKM. The CDR3 DNA reads TGTGCCACCGTAGGGGATAAGATGGTTGCTAACTATGGCTACACCTTC. It encodes CATVGDKMVANYGYTF.

The chain carries TRBV7-2 and TRBJ2-7, with a weak D call TRBD2 (6 bases). Germline CDR1 is SGHTA and CDR2 is FQGNSA. The CDR3 consists of 13 residues. Trimming cost V 1 base and J 7 bases, with 11 bases left between them. The CDR3 bases are TGTGCCAGCAGCTTAGAGCGGGTCGCGGAGCAGTACTTC. Its translation is CASSLERVAEQYF.

The rearrangement joins TRBV5-1 to TRBJ1-5; D remains ambiguous. Trimming removed 3 bases from V and 2 bases from J, with 6 bases in between. This CDR3 is 13 amino acids long. CDR1 is SGHRS, CDR2 YFSETQ, per germline. This CDR3 is CASSWGGNQPQHF. CDR3 in DNA: TGCGCCAGCAGCTGGGGAGGCAATCAGCCCCAGCATTTT.

The chain carries TRBV7-2 and TRBJ2-1; TRBD2 agrees at 13 bases. Germline CDR1 SGHTA, CDR2 FQGNSA. The CDR3 extends over 15 amino acids. The ends lost 5 bases at V and 10 bases at J; junction bases unmatched: 8. This CDR3 is CASSAGTSGMREQFF. In nucleotides, the CDR3 is TGTGCCAGCAGCGCCGGGACTAGCGGGATGAGGGAGCAGTTCTTC.

Note on this clone: At the DNA level, this CDR3 is encoded by other sequences in the same sample as well. The gene calls are TRBV25-1 and TRBJ2-7, with a tentative D call TRBD2 (5 bases). The CDR3 is 13 amino acids. V was trimmed by 5 bases and J by 3 bases, leaving 11 bases between them. Germline CDR1 is MGHDK and CDR2 is SYGVNS. CDR3 bases: TGTGCCAGCAGTCGGGATTCGGGCTACGAGCAGTACTTC. Protein sequence: CASSRDSGYEQYF.

This chain joins TRBV7-9 and TRBJ2-7; 8 nucleotides line up with TRBD1. The ends lost 6 bases at V and 5 bases at J; junction bases unmatched: 3. This CDR3 is 12 amino acids long. The germline V gene has CDR1 SEHNR and CDR2 FQNEAQ (reference sequence). The CDR3 loop is CASRLQGDEQYF. The CDR3 DNA reads as TGTGCCAGCAGATTACAGGGGGACGAGCAGTACTTC.

The J gene is TRBJ1-1, the V gene TRBV30, with D tentatively TRBD1 (6 bases). V shed 2 bases and J shed 3 bases, with 19 bases lying between them. Germline V gene data show CDR1 as GTSNPN and CDR2 as SVGIG (reference sequence). The CDR3 has 16 residues. This chain's CDR3 is CAWSPRGARGYTEAFF. The CDR3 DNA reads as TGTGCCTGGAGTCCACGGGGGGCAAGAGGGTACACTGAAGCTTTCTTT.

V and J are TRBV9 and TRBJ1-3, with D possibly TRBD1 on 5 matching bases. Germline values: CDR1 SGDLS, CDR2 YYNGEE. V lost 3 bases to trimming and J lost 1 base, with 23 bases between them. This CDR3 comprises 19 residues. The CDR3 is CASSATRGGGVVSGNTIYF. As DNA, the CDR3 is TGTGCCAGCAGCGCCACTCGGGGAGGAGGGGTAGTGTCTGGAAACACCATATATTTT.